The rows below give T cell receptor beta chains drawn from one sample of a study of regulatory T cells in long-lasting Graves disease. TCRdb analysed the multiplex PCR reads with MiXCR anew, one entry per CDR3 protein. This sample has 300,000 to 450,000 distinct CDR3 sequences, with roughly a sixth found just once. The sequencing used peripheral blood mononuclear cells (PBMCs), collected at new diagnosis, from a patient treated with antithyroid drugs. The receptors were sampled from a female donor with Graves disease. Both conserved end residues are part of each CDR3. The order of the fields is D gene, J gene, clone size, V gene, CDR3 DNA, CDR3 protein. A D gene is named only where the DNA matches it firmly. The listing skips clone size in some rows; elsewhere it reads once, few, many or a size class.

D: .
J: TRBJ1-1
size: .
V: TRBV5-4
DNA: TGTGCCAGCAGCTTGGATGGGCCAGCCATGAACACTGAAGCTTTCTTT
CDR3: CASSLDGPAMNTEAFF

D: .
J: TRBJ1-1
size: many
V: TRBV12-3/TRBV12-4
DNA: TGTGCCAGCAGTTTAGGGGTTTCGAACACTGAAGCTTTCTTT
CDR3: CASSLGVSNTEAFF

D: TRBD1
J: TRBJ2-7
size: .
V: TRBV12-3/TRBV12-4
DNA: TGTGCCAGCAGCGTCGCATCCTCAGGGGGCCGGGGACAGGGGTCTAGATACGAGCAGTACTTC
CDR3: CASSVASSGGRGQGSRYEQYF

D: TRBD1
J: TRBJ2-1
size: many
V: TRBV11-3
DNA: TGTGCCAGCAGCTTAGTCGAGGGGGCCAATGAGCAGTTCTTC
CDR3: CASSLVEGANEQFF

D: .
J: TRBJ1-2
size: many
V: TRBV12-5
DNA: TGTGCTAGTGGTTTGATTTTGGGCACTGCGGCACCCAACTATGGCTACACCTTC
CDR3: CASGLILGTAAPNYGYTF

D: .
J: TRBJ1-4
size: many
V: TRBV28
DNA: TGTGCCAGCAGCTTTGGCGAAAAACTGTTTTTT
CDR3: CASSFGEKLFF

D: .
J: TRBJ2-7
size: few
V: TRBV19
DNA: TGTGCCAGTAGTATATCCAGGTCGGGGTACGAGCAGTACTTC
CDR3: CASSISRSGYEQYF

D: TRBD1
J: TRBJ1-1
size: few
V: TRBV9
DNA: TGTGCCAGCAGCGCAAGGGACAGGAACACTGAAGCTTTCTTT
CDR3: CASSARDRNTEAFF

D: TRBD2
J: TRBJ2-3
size: .
V: TRBV2
DNA: TGTGCCAAAGGACTAGCGGGAGCCGGTGGGGATACGCAGTATTTT
CDR3: CAKGLAGAGGDTQYF

D: .
J: TRBJ2-7
size: .
V: TRBV14
DNA: TGTGCCAGCAGCCACCACTACGAGCAGTACTTC
CDR3: CASSHHYEQYF

D: .
J: TRBJ1-2
size: few
V: TRBV20-1
DNA: TGCAGTGCTAGCCAGCAATATGGCTACACCTTC
CDR3: CSASQQYGYTF

D: TRBD1
J: TRBJ2-7
size: many
V: TRBV27
DNA: TGTGCCAGCAGTTTATCGGGACAGAGCTCCTACGAGCAGTACTTC
CDR3: CASSLSGQSSYEQYF

D: TRBD1
J: TRBJ1-2
size: few
V: TRBV4-1
DNA: TGCGCCAGCAGCCAGGCGCAACAGGGGCGCTATGGCTACACCTTC
CDR3: CASSQAQQGRYGYTF

D: .
J: TRBJ2-1
size: many
V: TRBV10-3
DNA: TGTGCCATCAGTGATTGGTCCGGGGTAGTTAGGCTAGCGCGTAACAATGAGCAGTTCTTC
CDR3: CAISDWSGVVRLARNNEQFF

D: TRBD2
J: TRBJ2-1
size: few
V: TRBV10-1
DNA: TGCGCCAGCAGTGATTCAAGCGGGAGATCGAATGAGCAGTTCTTC
CDR3: CASSDSSGRSNEQFF

D: TRBD2
J: TRBJ2-1
size: .
V: TRBV29-1
DNA: TGCAGCGTGAGTGGCGGGAGCTCCTACAATGAGCAGTTCTTC
CDR3: CSVSGGSSYNEQFF

D: TRBD1
J: TRBJ1-3
size: many
V: TRBV5-4
DNA: TGTGCCAGCAGGAGGGACAGGGGGTCTGGAAACACCATATATTTT
CDR3: CASRRDRGSGNTIYF

D: .
J: TRBJ2-7
size: .
V: TRBV3-2
DNA: TGTGCCAGCAGCCACCAGAACGGACAGGGGAGGTACGAGCAGTACTTC
CDR3: CASSHQNGQGRYEQYF

D: .
J: TRBJ2-7
size: many
V: TRBV6-2/TRBV6-3
DNA: TGTGCCAGCAGTACCGACAGCTTCATCAAGGACGAGCAGTACTTC
CDR3: CASSTDSFIKDEQYF

D: .
J: TRBJ2-3
size: once
V: TRBV2
DNA: TGTGCCAGCAGAGCTCCCGGGGAAGGCACAGATACGCAGTATTTT
CDR3: CASRAPGEGTDTQYF

D: TRBD2
J: TRBJ2-2
size: few
V: TRBV9
DNA: TGTGCCAGCAGCGTAGCTGGGGAGGGGTTGTGGACCGGGGAGCTGTTTTTT
CDR3: CASSVAGEGLWTGELFF

D: .
J: TRBJ1-5
size: .
V: TRBV20-1
DNA: TGCAGTGCTCAGACAGGCGATAGCAATCAGCCCCAGCATTTT
CDR3: CSAQTGDSNQPQHF

D: .
J: TRBJ2-5
size: many
V: TRBV20-1
DNA: TGCAGTGGACCCAGGACCGGGGGAGAGACCCAGTACTTC
CDR3: CSGPRTGGETQYF

D: .
J: TRBJ1-1
size: many
V: TRBV5-5
DNA: TGTGCCAGCAGCGCCGGGACGTCGAACACTGAAGCTTTCTTT
CDR3: CASSAGTSNTEAFF

D: TRBD1
J: TRBJ2-2
size: .
V: TRBV28
DNA: TGTGCCAGCACGGCAGGGGGCCGGACCGGGGAGCTGTTTTTT
CDR3: CASTAGGRTGELFF